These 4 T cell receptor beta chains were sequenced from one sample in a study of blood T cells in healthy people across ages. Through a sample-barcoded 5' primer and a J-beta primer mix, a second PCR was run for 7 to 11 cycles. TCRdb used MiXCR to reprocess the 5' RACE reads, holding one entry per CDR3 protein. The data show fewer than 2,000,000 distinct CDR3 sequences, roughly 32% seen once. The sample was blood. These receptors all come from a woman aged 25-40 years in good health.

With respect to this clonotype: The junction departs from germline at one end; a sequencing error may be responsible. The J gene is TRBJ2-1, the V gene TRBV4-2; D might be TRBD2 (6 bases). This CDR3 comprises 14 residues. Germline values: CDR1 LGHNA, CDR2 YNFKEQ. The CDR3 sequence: CASNQDRASVEQFF. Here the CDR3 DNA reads TGTGCCAGCAACCAAGATAGGGCTAGCGTTGAGCAGTTCTTC.

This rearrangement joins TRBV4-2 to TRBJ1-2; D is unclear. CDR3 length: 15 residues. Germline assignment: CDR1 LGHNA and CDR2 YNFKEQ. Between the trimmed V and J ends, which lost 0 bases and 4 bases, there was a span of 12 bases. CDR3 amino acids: CASSQERVSGYGYTF. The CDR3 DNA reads TGTGCCAGCAGCCAAGAACGGGTCAGCGGCTATGGCTACACCTTC.

CDR3 region: CASSVGDGGYTF. The CDR3 DNA is TGTGCCAGCAGCGTAGGGGACGGTGGCTACACCTTC. The chain carries TRBV9 and TRBJ1-2; perhaps TRBD1 as D (5 bases). Per the germline V gene, CDR1 is SGDLS and CDR2 is YYNGEE. Trimming stripped 0 bases from V and 7 bases from J, with 7 bases between. The CDR3 totals 12 residues.

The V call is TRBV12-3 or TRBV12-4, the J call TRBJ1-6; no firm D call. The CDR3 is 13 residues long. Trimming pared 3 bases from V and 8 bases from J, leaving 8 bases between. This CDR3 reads CASSFASDSPLHF. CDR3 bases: TGTGCCAGCAGTTTCGCGAGTGATTCACCCCTCCACTTT.